The 3 T cell receptor beta chains presented below share a single source sample, sequenced in a study of blood T cell repertoires in COVID-19. TCRdb keeps only in-frame clones here, not all; method: immunoSEQ multiplex PCR. The sample has some 250,000 clones, 85% to 90% seen once. The specimen was PBMCs or T cells enriched from blood (not recorded which). These receptors all stem from a man aged 35-49 years who had recovered from COVID-19.

The chain employs TRBV18 and TRBJ2-7, with D perhaps TRBD2 (5 bases). Trimming shortened V by 2 bases and J by 4 bases, and 12 bases separated the two germline ends. CDR1 and CDR2 (germline): KGHSH, LQKENI. CDR3 length: 14 amino acids. The CDR3 spells CASSPSPGVYEQYF. The CDR3 nucleotides are TGTGCCAGCTCACCATCCCCCGGGGTTTACGAGCAGTACTTC.

The genes are TRBV27 and TRBJ2-7; 14 nucleotides match TRBD2. V shed 4 bases and J 0 bases; nucleotides not matched to a gene: 8. Per germline, CDR1 MNHEY and CDR2 SMNVEV (reference sequence). The CDR3 is 18 amino acids. The CDR3, as DNA: TGTGCCAGCAGTTCCTACGGACTAGCGGGGGGCCTCTCCTACGAGCAGTACTTC. Amino acid sequence: CASSSYGLAGGLSYEQYF.

Written as DNA, the CDR3 is TGTGCCAGCAGTTCCCCCAGGGGGCCGTACGAGCAGTACTTC. It yields the protein CASSSPRGPYEQYF. The V gene is TRBV6-2 or TRBV6-3, the J gene TRBJ2-7; TRBD1 matches 8 bases. CDR1 and CDR2 (germline): MNHEY, SVGEGT. Trimming took 4 bases from V and 4 from J; bases not matched to a gene: 6. The CDR3 loop spans 14 amino acids.